The 26 T cell receptor beta chains given below trace back to one sample, sequenced in a study of cytomegalovirus exposure and HLA in healthy donors. With 60 Vbeta and 13 Jbeta primers, the PCR was carried out. Generated by immunoSEQ multiplex PCR, the TCRdb table keeps only in-frame clones and is missing some. The sample lists about 240,000 clones, around 80% seen once, with around 8.3% in the top ten. The sample comprised PBMCs. These receptors all come from a woman aged 55-69 years in good health and CMV-seropositive.

This clone was recorded once. A junction boundary mismatches the germline segment, possibly from a read error. The V gene is TRBV7-9, the J gene TRBJ2-7, with D possibly matching TRBD1 (5 bases). The germline V gene encodes CDR1 SEHNR and CDR2 FQNEAQ (reference sequence). CDR3 length equals 12 residues. CDR3 region: CSSSLDRSAQYF. The CDR3 bases are TGTTCCAGCAGCTTAGACAGATCTGCGCAGTACTTC.

The CDR3 bases are TGTGCCAGTAGTATGGTGGGAACCGGGACTAGTTTTCTCGAGCAGTACTTC. This encodes CASSMVGTGTSFLEQYF. The genes are TRBV19 and TRBJ2-7, with 8 bases aligning to TRBD2. The CDR3 has 17 residues. Germline V CDR1 and CDR2: LNHDA, SQIVND (reference sequence). V trimming: 3 bases; J trimming: 6 bases; junction bases outside the gene matches: 16. Looking up the rest from reference TRBV19 and TRBJ2-7 gives the full variable domain: DGGITQSPKYLFRKEGQNVTLSCEQNLNHDAMYWYRQDPGQGLRLIYYSQIVNDFQKGDIAEGYSVSREKKESFPLTVTSAQKNPTAFYLCASSMVGTGTSFLEQYFGPGTRLTVT.

This chain links TRBV19 with TRBJ2-7; D is uncertain. This CDR3 contains 12 residues. The germline CDR1 and CDR2 sequences are LNHDA and SQIVND (reference sequence). Trimming left V 5 bases short and J 3 bases short, with 8 bases between. Here the CDR3 reads CASSEGDYEQYF. CDR3 DNA: TGTGCCAGTAGTGAAGGAGACTACGAGCAGTACTTC.

The V gene is TRBV14, the J gene TRBJ2-7; 11 bases line up with TRBD2. Germline loops: CDR1 SGHDN, CDR2 FVKESK. With V trimmed by 0 bases and J by 0 bases, 7 bases remained unmatched. The CDR3 has 18 residues. CDR3 DNA sequence: TGTGCCAGCAGCCAAGAAACTCTACTAGCGGGAGTCTCCTACGAGCAGTACTTC. It specifies CASSQETLLAGVSYEQYF.

The chain has TRBV2 and TRBJ2-7; maybe TRBD1 (6 bases). The V end lost 1 base, the J end lost 2 bases, and 15 bases lay between the germline ends. Germline CDR1 is SNHLY and CDR2 is FYNNEI. This CDR3 region has 16 residues. CDR3 residues: CASSEGRGGLTYEQYF. CDR3 bases: TGTGCCAGCAGTGAAGGCAGGGGCGGTTTAACCTACGAGCAGTACTTC.

A word on this clone: At one end the junction does not follow the germline gene, possibly because of a read error. V gene TRBV27 combines with J gene TRBJ1-1; D perhaps matches TRBD1 (6 bases). Germline V gives CDR1 MNHEY, CDR2 SMNVEV (reference sequence). The CDR3 consists of 13 residues. This CDR3 reads CASSFGRDTVAFF. CDR3 coding DNA: TGTGCCAGCAGTTTCGGCAGGGACACTGTAGCTTTCTTT.

The gene calls are TRBV5-4 and TRBJ2-7; maybe TRBD2 (5 bases). Trimming removed 0 bases from V and 2 bases from J, with 12 bases in between. Germline CDR1 is SGHNT and CDR2 is YYREEE (reference sequence). The CDR3 covers 15 residues. CDR3: CASSLDPGLAYEQYF. In DNA form, the CDR3 reads TGTGCCAGCAGCTTGGACCCCGGACTTGCCTACGAGCAGTACTTC.

The table lists this clone with a few counts. This rearrangement joins TRBV5-6 to TRBJ2-2; no firm D call. Trimming left V 4 bases short and J 1 base short, with 8 bases between. The germline V gene encodes CDR1 SGHDT and CDR2 YYEEEE. This CDR3 comprises 14 residues. CDR3 coding DNA: TGTGCCAGCAGCCAGGCACAGAACACCGGGGAGCTGTTTTTT. It codes for CASSQAQNTGELFF.

This chain connects TRBV19 to TRBJ1-1; no clear D gene. The germline V gene has CDR1 LNHDA and CDR2 SQIVND (reference sequence). Trimming stripped 3 bases from V and 8 bases from J, with 13 bases between. The CDR3 runs to 13 residues. DNA of the CDR3: TGTGCCAGTAGTATTGGCAAGACTGCCGAAGCTTTCTTT. Amino acids: CASSIGKTAEAFF.

The chain combines TRBV7-3 with TRBJ2-2; maybe TRBD1 (8 bases). This CDR3 region has 13 residues. Per the germline V gene, CDR1 is SGHTA and CDR2 is FQGTGA. Trimming cost V 4 bases and J 7 bases, with 10 bases left between them. Here the CDR3 DNA reads TGTGCCAGCAGCTACAGGGGGGGCGGGGAGCTGTTTTTT. Its translation: CASSYRGGGELFF.

This rearrangement joins TRBV19 to TRBJ2-3, with D possibly being TRBD2 (6 bases). Germline V gene data show CDR1 as LNHDA and CDR2 as SQIVND (reference sequence). This CDR3 has 16 amino acids. V dropped 1 base and J dropped 1 base, with 12 bases sitting between them. The CDR3 DNA follows: TGTGCCAGTAGTATAGGTTCGGGAGTGGGCACAGATACGCAGTATTTT. The encoded protein is CASSIGSGVGTDTQYF.

This rearrangement joins TRBV7-2 to TRBJ1-1; 9 nucleotides align to TRBD1. Germline V lookup: CDR1 SGHTA, CDR2 FQGNSA. The CDR3 covers 16 residues. J lost 3 bases, V lost 8 bases, and 13 bases had no gene match. CDR3 sequence reads: CASGRPQGAPDTEAFF. Here the CDR3 DNA reads TGTGCCAGCGGCAGACCACAGGGGGCTCCAGACACTGAAGCTTTCTTT.

V is TRBV5-1 and J is TRBJ2-1; 10 bases fit TRBD2. The germline CDR1 and CDR2 sequences are SGHRS and YFSETQ. The CDR3 is made up of 16 amino acids. V lost 3 bases and J lost 5; bases outside the gene matches: 8. CDR3 coding DNA: TGCGCCAGCAGCTCCCTCAGCGGGAGGGGACACAATGAGCAGTTCTTC. Its protein is CASSSLSGRGHNEQFF.

V usage is TRBV9 and J usage is TRBJ2-5, with TRBD1 identical over 7 bases. Germline V gives CDR1 SGDLS, CDR2 YYNGEE. CDR3 length: 14 amino acids. V gave up 2 bases and J gave up 3 bases; unmatched junction bases: 4. As DNA, the CDR3 is TGTGCCAGCAGCGTCGGGACAGTCGAAGAGACCCAGTACTTC. Translated, it gives CASSVGTVEETQYF.

This clone was found a few times. The genes are TRBV29-1 and TRBJ2-2; 9 positions agree with TRBD2. Per the germline V gene, CDR1 is SQVTM and CDR2 is ANQGSEA. Trimming took 8 bases from V and 3 from J; bases not matched to a gene: 7. The CDR3 length is 14 residues. CDR3 sequence (DNA): TGCAGCATCGGGCGGGAGGGATACACCGGGGAGCTGTTTTTT. Protein product: CSIGREGYTGELFF.

The gene calls are TRBV5-1 and TRBJ2-2, with TRBD1 as a possible D gene (5 bases). Trimming took off 1 base at V and 3 bases at J, with 7 bases between the two ends. CDR3 length: 14 amino acids. Germline V CDR1 and CDR2: SGHRS, YFSETQ. CDR3 amino acids: CASSLSRDTGELFF. CDR3 nucleotide sequence: TGCGCCAGCAGCTTGAGCAGGGACACCGGGGAGCTGTTTTTT.

This clone was detected only a few times. The chain has TRBV28 and TRBJ1-2; no firm D call. Trimming left V 6 bases short and J 4 bases short, with 6 bases between. CDR3 length: 11 amino acids. Germline V lookup: CDR1 MDHEN, CDR2 SYDVKM. The CDR3: CASSHSYGYTF. The CDR3, as DNA: TGTGCCAGCAGCCACAGCTATGGCTACACCTTC.

In DNA form, the CDR3 reads TGTGCCAGCAGTGAGTTAAGACAGGGGGCTTTCTTT. Its translation is CASSELRQGAFF. This chain connects TRBV2 to TRBJ1-1, with TRBD1 identical over 8 bases. V shed 3 bases, J shed 11 bases, and the junction held 5 bases outside the gene matches. CDR1 is SNHLY and CDR2 is FYNNEI in the germline V gene. The CDR3 spans 12 residues. Using reference TRBV2 and TRBJ1-1 for the parts outside the CDR3, the full variable domain is EPEVTQTPSHQVTQMGQEVILRCVPISNHLYFYWYRQILGQKVEFLVSFYNNEISEKSEIFDDQFSVERPDGSNFTLKIRSTKLEDSAMYFCASSELRQGAFFGQGTRLTVV.

V gene TRBV27 combines with J gene TRBJ1-1; D gene uncertain. With 6 bases removed from V and 1 base from J, the gap between germline ends came to 12 bases. CDR1 is MNHEY and CDR2 is SMNVEV in the germline V gene (reference sequence). There are 14 residues in the CDR3. CDR3: CASRVGLGNTEAFF. The CDR3 nucleotides read TGTGCCAGCAGGGTCGGGTTAGGGAACACTGAAGCTTTCTTT.

The rearrangement joins TRBV28 to TRBJ1-5; D is uncertain. Germline CDR1 is MDHEN and CDR2 is SYDVKM. The CDR3 has 14 residues. Trimming took off 5 bases at V and 4 bases at J, with 12 bases between the two ends. The CDR3 nucleotides read TGTGCCAGCAGTGAAATCACACCTAATCAGCCCCAGCATTTT. Amino acids: CASSEITPNQPQHF.

J is TRBJ2-7 and V is TRBV28; 7 bases fit TRBD1. Germline CDR1 reads MDHEN; CDR2 reads SYDVKM. V trimming: 6 bases; J trimming: 3 bases; junction bases outside the gene matches: 11. This CDR3 is 15 amino acids long. CDR3 in DNA: TGTGCCAGCAGAGAGACCGGGACAGTACACTACGAGCAGTACTTC. Translation: CASRETGTVHYEQYF.

The V gene is TRBV29-1, the J gene TRBJ2-7; D might be TRBD2 (5 bases). The CDR3 runs 12 residues. The ends were cut back, 4 bases at V and 2 bases at J, with 9 bases in the middle. Germline CDR1 reads SQVTM; CDR2 reads ANQGSEA. The CDR3, as DNA: TGCAGCGTTGTGTGGACTGCCTACGAGCAGTACTTC. It encodes CSVVWTAYEQYF.

The chain is built from TRBV27 and TRBJ2-7, with 8 bases aligning to TRBD2. Looked up from germline, CDR1 is MNHEY and CDR2 is SMNVEV (reference sequence). After removal of 4 bases from V and 2 bases from J, the junction contained 7 bases not matched to a gene. The CDR3 runs 15 residues. CDR3 loop: CASSSSAGGTYEQYF. DNA for the CDR3: TGTGCCAGCAGTTCCTCCGCGGGGGGCACCTACGAGCAGTACTTC.

This clone was observed a single time. The chain links TRBV28 to TRBJ1-2; D may be TRBD1 (6 bases). The germline gives CDR1 MDHEN, CDR2 SYDVKM. This CDR3 is 16 amino acids long. Trimming shortened V by 6 bases and J by 5 bases, and 22 bases separated the two germline ends. CDR3 sequence: CASRITGMGLVYGYTF. CDR3 DNA sequence: TGTGCCAGCAGGATCACAGGGATGGGTCTGGTGTATGGCTACACCTTC.

V gene TRBV7-3 combines with J gene TRBJ1-1; TRBD1 might be the D (5 bases). Germline assignment: CDR1 SGHTA and CDR2 FQGTGA. Trimming cost V 5 bases and J 4 bases, with 14 bases left between them. This CDR3 comprises 14 residues. CDR3 protein: CASSPGGEATEAFF. In DNA, the CDR3 is TGTGCCAGCAGCCCCGGGGGGGAGGCCACTGAAGCTTTCTTT.

This CDR3 is CASSDLLTGHRHPYGYTF. The DNA of the CDR3 is TGTGCCAGCAGTGACCTACTAACGGGACATCGTCACCCTTATGGCTACACCTTC. The chain has TRBV6-1 and TRBJ1-2, with D maybe TRBD1 (6 bases). V dropped 3 bases and J dropped 5 bases, with 25 bases sitting between them. The germline V gene encodes CDR1 MNHNS and CDR2 SASEGT. This CDR3 comprises 18 residues.